One sample yielded the 15 T cell receptor beta chains listed below, sequenced in a study of blood T cell repertoires in COVID-19. Measured with immunoSEQ multiplex PCR; TCRdb has only the in-frame clones, and not every one. The sample includes roughly 220,000 clones, 80% to 85% of them seen just once. Sequenced sample: peripheral blood. Receptors were obtained from a man in his thirties or forties with active or convalescent COVID-19.

The rearrangement joins TRBV11-2 to TRBJ2-1; 11 positions match TRBD2. V dropped 8 bases and J dropped 8; count of bases not matched to a gene: 11. CDR3 length equals 15 residues. Germline values: CDR1 SGHAT, CDR2 FQNNGV. The CDR3, as DNA: TGTGCCAGCTGTGTTTTAGCGGGAGGGCTGGATGAGCAGTTCTTC. It encodes CASCVLAGGLDEQFF.

This clone was detected a few times. The rearrangement links TRBV28 to TRBJ1-5, with 7 bases identical to TRBD1. Germline V gives CDR1 MDHEN, CDR2 SYDVKM. Losses at the gene ends were 6 bases for V and 2 bases for J; bases not matched to a gene: 4. The CDR3 contains 14 residues. CDR3 protein: CASRSTGGNQPQHF. In DNA, the CDR3 is TGTGCCAGCAGGTCCACAGGGGGCAATCAGCCCCAGCATTTT.

V and J are TRBV7-2 and TRBJ2-5, with D unclear. Germline V gene sequence: CDR1 SGHTA, CDR2 FQGNSA. V lost 6 bases and J 1 base, leaving 12 bases between the germline ends. The CDR3 totals 14 residues. CDR3 in DNA: TGTGCCAGCAGACTTGTTAAGCCCCAAGAGACCCAGTACTTC. This sequence encodes CASRLVKPQETQYF.

The V and J genes are TRBV6-5 and TRBJ1-3; the match to TRBD1 covers 7 bases. The length of the CDR3 is 14 residues. The junction had 4 bases not matched to a gene; V was cut back by 8 bases and J by 0 bases. Germline V lookup: CDR1 MNHEY, CDR2 SVGAGI. The CDR3 region is CASRQGPSGNTIYF. CDR3 nucleotides: TGTGCCAGCCGACAGGGTCCCTCTGGAAACACCATATATTTT.

This chain links TRBV29-1 with TRBJ2-7, with D possibly matching TRBD1 (6 bases). V was trimmed by 1 base and J by 4 bases, leaving 17 bases between them. Germline loops: CDR1 SQVTM, CDR2 ANQGSEA. There are 15 residues in the CDR3. CDR3 sequence reads: CSVEGGPQGGYEQYF. In DNA form, the CDR3 reads TGCAGCGTTGAAGGCGGTCCACAGGGTGGTTACGAGCAGTACTTC.

The chain is built from TRBV27 and TRBJ1-2, with a tentative D call TRBD1 (6 bases). The germline V and J ends were trimmed by 5 bases and 4 bases, with 11 bases remaining between them. The germline gives CDR1 MNHEY, CDR2 SMNVEV (reference sequence). The CDR3 has 13 amino acids. The chain's CDR3 is CASSRTVLYGYTF. CDR3 coding DNA: TGTGCCAGCAGTAGGACAGTTCTCTATGGCTACACCTTC.

The chain uses TRBV7-9 and TRBJ1-5; D is ambiguous. V dropped 5 bases and J dropped 5 bases, with 10 bases sitting between them. The CDR3 loop spans 13 amino acids. CDR1 is SEHNR and CDR2 is FQNEAQ in the germline V gene (reference sequence). CDR3 bases: TGTGCCAGCAGCCTCGGGAGTTATCAGCCCCAGCATTTT. This encodes CASSLGSYQPQHF.

This rearrangement joins TRBV19 to TRBJ2-1; 11 positions agree with TRBD2. Per germline, CDR1 LNHDA and CDR2 SQIVND (reference sequence). With V trimmed by 4 bases and J by 8 bases, 7 bases remained unmatched. The CDR3 spans 15 residues. The CDR3 sequence: CASSTVAGGADEQFF. The CDR3 DNA follows: TGTGCCAGTAGTACCGTAGCGGGAGGGGCTGATGAGCAGTTCTTC.

The V and J genes are TRBV9 and TRBJ1-1; D is ambiguous. In germline, CDR1 is SGDLS, CDR2 YYNGEE. This CDR3 has 14 residues. V shed 0 bases and J shed 3 bases, with 9 bases lying between them. The CDR3 reads CASSVGEGYTEAFF. As DNA, the CDR3 is TGTGCCAGCAGCGTAGGTGAGGGATACACTGAAGCTTTCTTT.

V gene TRBV11-2 combines with J gene TRBJ2-7; D is possibly TRBD2 (9 bases). CDR1 and CDR2 (germline): SGHAT, FQNNGV. The CDR3 length is 15 residues. The germline V and J ends were trimmed by 5 bases and 4 bases, with 18 bases remaining between them. The CDR3 reads CASSPGGGRVYEQYF. The CDR3 DNA follows: TGTGCCAGCAGCCCAGGGGGCGGGAGGGTATACGAGCAGTACTTC.

The chain uses TRBV11-1 and TRBJ2-1; 8 bases are a match to TRBD2. The germline V gene encodes CDR1 SGHAT and CDR2 FQDESV (reference sequence). Trimming cost V 3 bases and J 4 bases; bases outside gene matches: 5. The CDR3 is made up of 15 amino acids. The chain's CDR3 is CASSLNSGGYNEQFF. CDR3 bases: TGTGCCAGCAGCTTGAACAGCGGGGGATACAATGAGCAGTTCTTC.

The chain is built from TRBV15 and TRBJ2-3; D perhaps matches TRBD2 (5 bases). The germline V gene has CDR1 LNHNV and CDR2 YYDKDF (reference sequence). Trimming took 0 bases from V and 2 from J, leaving 9 bases between them. The CDR3 loop spans 15 amino acids. DNA of the CDR3: TGTGCCACCAGCAGAGATCTACGGGACACAGATACGCAGTATTTT. Translation: CATSRDLRDTDTQYF.

The CDR3 DNA reads as TGTGCCTGGAGTCCGGGACACATTAGCTACGAGCAGTACTTC. It specifies CAWSPGHISYEQYF. The genes are TRBV30 and TRBJ2-7; D may be TRBD1 (6 bases). V was shortened by 2 bases and J by 3 bases, with 14 bases between the two germline ends. The CDR3 has 14 amino acids. The germline CDR1 and CDR2 sequences are GTSNPN and SVGIG (reference sequence). The variable domain in full, completed from reference TRBV30 and TRBJ2-7, reads SQTIHQWPATLVQPVGSPLSLECTVEGTSNPNLYWYRQAAGRGLQLLFYSVGIGQISSEVPQNLSASRPQDRQFILSSKKLLLSDSGFYLCAWSPGHISYEQYFGPGTRLTVT.

The chain joins TRBV7-9 to TRBJ1-3; TRBD1 is a possible D gene (6 bases). CDR1 and CDR2 from the germline V gene are SEHNR and FQNEAQ (reference sequence). The CDR3 totals 17 residues. V was trimmed by 5 bases and J by 4 bases, leaving 21 bases between them. Written as DNA, the CDR3 is TGTGCCAGCAGCCCCGGGTGGCTGGGGGCATCAGGAAACACCATATATTTT. Encoded protein: CASSPGWLGASGNTIYF. Full variable domain (remainder filled in from reference TRBV7-9 and TRBJ1-3): DTGVSQNPRHKITKRGQNVTFRCDPISEHNRLYWYRQTLGQGPEFLTYFQNEAQLEKSRLLSDRFSAERPKGSFSTLEIQRTEQGDSAMYLCASSPGWLGASGNTIYFGEGSWLTVV.

The chain recombines TRBV2 with TRBJ2-3, with unresolved D. The germline V and J ends were trimmed by 3 bases and 7 bases, with 8 bases remaining between them. The CDR3 is 12 amino acids. CDR1 is SNHLY and CDR2 is FYNNEI in the germline V gene. The CDR3 DNA sequence: TGTGCCAGCAGTGAGTCTACTAATACGCAGTATTTT. Its protein product is CASSESTNTQYF. Combining the CDR3 with reference TRBV2 and TRBJ2-3 gives the whole variable domain EPEVTQTPSHQVTQMGQEVILRCVPISNHLYFYWYRQILGQKVEFLVSFYNNEISEKSEIFDDQFSVERPDGSNFTLKIRSTKLEDSAMYFCASSESTNTQYFGPGTRLTVL.